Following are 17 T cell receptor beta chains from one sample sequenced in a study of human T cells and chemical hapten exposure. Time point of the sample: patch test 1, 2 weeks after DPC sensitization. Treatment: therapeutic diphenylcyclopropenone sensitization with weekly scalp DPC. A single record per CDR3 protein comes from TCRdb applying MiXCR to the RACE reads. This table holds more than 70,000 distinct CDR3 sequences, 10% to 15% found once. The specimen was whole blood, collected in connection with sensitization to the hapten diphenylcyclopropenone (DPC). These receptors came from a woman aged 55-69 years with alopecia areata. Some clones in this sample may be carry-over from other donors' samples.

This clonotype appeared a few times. The CDR3 DNA is TGTGCCAGCAGCTTAGAGCGTCGCGGTGAGCAGTTCTTC. Translated: CASSLERRGEQFF. This rearrangement joins TRBV11-2 to TRBJ2-1; D remains ambiguous. CDR3 length: 13 residues. The germline CDR1 and CDR2 sequences are SGHAT and FQNNGV. Trimming removed 0 bases at V and 9 bases at J, with 9 bases between.

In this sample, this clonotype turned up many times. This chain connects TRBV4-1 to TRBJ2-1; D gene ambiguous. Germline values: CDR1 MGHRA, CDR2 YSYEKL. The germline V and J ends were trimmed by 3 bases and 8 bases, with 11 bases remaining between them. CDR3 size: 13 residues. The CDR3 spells CASSQLQVDEQFF. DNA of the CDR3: TGCGCCAGCAGCCAGCTTCAAGTAGATGAGCAGTTCTTC.

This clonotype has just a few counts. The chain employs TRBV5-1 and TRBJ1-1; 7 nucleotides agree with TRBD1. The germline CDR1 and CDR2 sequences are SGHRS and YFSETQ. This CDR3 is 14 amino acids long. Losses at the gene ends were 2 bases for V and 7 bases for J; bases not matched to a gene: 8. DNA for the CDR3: TGCGCCAGCAGCTTTCATACCGGGACAGATGAAGCTTTCTTT. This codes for CASSFHTGTDEAFF.

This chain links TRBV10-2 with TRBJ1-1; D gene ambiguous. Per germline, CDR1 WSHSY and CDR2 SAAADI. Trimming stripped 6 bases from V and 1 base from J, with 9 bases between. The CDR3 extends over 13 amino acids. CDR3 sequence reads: CASSLPQNTEAFF. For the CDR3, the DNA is TGCGCCAGCAGCCTCCCACAGAACACTGAAGCTTTCTTT.

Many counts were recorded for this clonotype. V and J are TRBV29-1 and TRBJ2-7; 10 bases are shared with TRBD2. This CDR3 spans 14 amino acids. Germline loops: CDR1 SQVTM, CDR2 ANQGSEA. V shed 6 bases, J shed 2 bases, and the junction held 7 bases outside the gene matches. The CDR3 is CSVTRTSGAYEQYF. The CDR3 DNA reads TGCAGCGTCACCAGGACTAGCGGAGCCTACGAGCAGTACTTC.

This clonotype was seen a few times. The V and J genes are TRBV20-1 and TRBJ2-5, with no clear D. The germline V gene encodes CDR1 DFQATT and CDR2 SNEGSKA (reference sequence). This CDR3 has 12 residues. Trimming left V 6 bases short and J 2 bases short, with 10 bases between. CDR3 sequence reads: CSAHRLQETQYF. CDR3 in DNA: TGCAGTGCCCACCGACTTCAAGAGACCCAGTACTTC.

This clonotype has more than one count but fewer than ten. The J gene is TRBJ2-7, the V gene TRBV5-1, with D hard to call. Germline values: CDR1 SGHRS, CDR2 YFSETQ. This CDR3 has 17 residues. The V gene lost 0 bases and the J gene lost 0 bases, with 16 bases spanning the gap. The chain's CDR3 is CASSLAASGGFSYEQYF. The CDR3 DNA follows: TGCGCCAGCAGCTTGGCCGCTTCAGGCGGATTCTCCTACGAGCAGTACTTC.

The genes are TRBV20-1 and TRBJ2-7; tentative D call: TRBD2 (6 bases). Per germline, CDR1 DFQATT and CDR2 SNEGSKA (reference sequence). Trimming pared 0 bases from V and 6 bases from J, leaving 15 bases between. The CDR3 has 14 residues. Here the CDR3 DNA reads TGCAGTGCTAGAGATCCCCAGGGACTTTCCGAGCAGTACTTC. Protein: CSARDPQGLSEQYF.

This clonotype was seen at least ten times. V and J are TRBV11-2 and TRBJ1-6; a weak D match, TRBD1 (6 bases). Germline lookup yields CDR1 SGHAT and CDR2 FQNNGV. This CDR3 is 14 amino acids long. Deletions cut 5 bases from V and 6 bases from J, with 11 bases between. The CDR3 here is CASSPDSGNSPLHF. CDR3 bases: TGTGCCAGCAGCCCGGACAGCGGTAATTCACCCCTCCACTTT.

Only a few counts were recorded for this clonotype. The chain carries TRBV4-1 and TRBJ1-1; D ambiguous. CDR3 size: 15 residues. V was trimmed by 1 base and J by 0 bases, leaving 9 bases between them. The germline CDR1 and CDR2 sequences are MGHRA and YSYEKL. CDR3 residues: CASSQGVSLNTEAFF. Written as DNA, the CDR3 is TGCGCCAGCAGCCAAGGGGTCAGCTTGAACACTGAAGCTTTCTTT.

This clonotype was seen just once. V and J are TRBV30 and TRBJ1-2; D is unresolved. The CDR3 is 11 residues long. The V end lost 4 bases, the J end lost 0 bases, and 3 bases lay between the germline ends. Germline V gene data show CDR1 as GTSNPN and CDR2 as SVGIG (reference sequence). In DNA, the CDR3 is TGTGCCTGGACGGCTAACTATGGCTACACCTTC. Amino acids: CAWTANYGYTF.

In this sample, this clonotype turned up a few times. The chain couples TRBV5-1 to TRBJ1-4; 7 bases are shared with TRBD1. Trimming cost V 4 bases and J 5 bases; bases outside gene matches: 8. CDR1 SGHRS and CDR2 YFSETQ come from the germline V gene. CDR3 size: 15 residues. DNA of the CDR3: TGCGCCAGCAGCGGGACGGGACAGTACAATGAAAAACTGTTTTTT. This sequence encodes CASSGTGQYNEKLFF.

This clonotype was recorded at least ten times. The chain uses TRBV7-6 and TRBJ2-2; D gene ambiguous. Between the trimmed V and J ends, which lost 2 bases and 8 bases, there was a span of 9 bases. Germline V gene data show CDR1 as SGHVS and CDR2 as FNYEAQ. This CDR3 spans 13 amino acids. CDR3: CASSLMWLGELFF. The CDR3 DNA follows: TGTGCCAGCAGCTTAATGTGGCTTGGGGAGCTGTTTTTT. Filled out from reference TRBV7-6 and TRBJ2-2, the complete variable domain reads GAGVSQSPRYKVTKRGQDVALRCDPISGHVSLYWYRQALGQGPEFLTYFNYEAQQDKSGLPNDRFSAERPEGSISTLTIQRTEQRDSAMYRCASSLMWLGELFFGEGSRLTVL.

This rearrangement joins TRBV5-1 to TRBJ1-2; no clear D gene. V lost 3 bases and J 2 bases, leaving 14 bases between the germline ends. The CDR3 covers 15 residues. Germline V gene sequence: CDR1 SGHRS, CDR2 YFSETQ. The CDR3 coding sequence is TGCGCCAGCAGCTCGCCACAACTAGGGAACTATGGCTACACCTTC. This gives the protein CASSSPQLGNYGYTF.

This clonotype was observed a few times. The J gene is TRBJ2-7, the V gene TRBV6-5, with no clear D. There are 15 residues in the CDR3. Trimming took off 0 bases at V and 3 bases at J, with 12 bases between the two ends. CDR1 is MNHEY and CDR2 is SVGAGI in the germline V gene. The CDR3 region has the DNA TGTGCCAGCAGTTACTCGTCTCTACAGCTCTACGAGCAGTACTTC. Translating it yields CASSYSSLQLYEQYF.

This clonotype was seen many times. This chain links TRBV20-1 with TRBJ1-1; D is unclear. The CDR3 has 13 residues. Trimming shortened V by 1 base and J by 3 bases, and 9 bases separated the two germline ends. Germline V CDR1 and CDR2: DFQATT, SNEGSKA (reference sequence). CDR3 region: CSARGHGDTEAFF. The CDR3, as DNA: TGCAGTGCTAGAGGACATGGGGACACTGAAGCTTTCTTT.

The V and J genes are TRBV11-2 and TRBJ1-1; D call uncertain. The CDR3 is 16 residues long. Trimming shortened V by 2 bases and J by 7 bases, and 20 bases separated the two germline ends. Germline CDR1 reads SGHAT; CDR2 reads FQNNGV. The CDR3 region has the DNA TGTGCCAGCAGCTTACAAGTCCCAGCTTTCCTTCATGAAGCTTTCTTT. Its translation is CASSLQVPAFLHEAFF.